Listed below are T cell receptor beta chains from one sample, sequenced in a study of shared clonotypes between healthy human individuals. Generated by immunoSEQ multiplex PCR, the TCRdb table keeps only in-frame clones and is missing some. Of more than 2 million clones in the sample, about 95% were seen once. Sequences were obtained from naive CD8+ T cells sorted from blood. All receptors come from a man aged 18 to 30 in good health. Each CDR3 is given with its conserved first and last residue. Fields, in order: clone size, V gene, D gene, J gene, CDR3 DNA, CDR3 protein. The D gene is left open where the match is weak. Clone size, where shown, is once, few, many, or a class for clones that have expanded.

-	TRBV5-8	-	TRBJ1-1	TGTGCCAGCAGTAGAACAGGGCGGACTGAAGCTTTCTTT	CASSRTGRTEAFF
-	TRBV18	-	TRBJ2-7	TGTGCCAGCTCACCTACCCGCTCCTACGAGCAGTACTTC	CASSPTRSYEQYF
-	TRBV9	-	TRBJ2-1	TGTGCCAGCAGCGTAGGGCGCGAGGGATGGGAGCAGTTCTTC	CASSVGREGWEQFF
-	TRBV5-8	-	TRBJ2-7	TGTGCCAGCAGCTTGTCAGGGGATTTCTACGAGCAGTACTTC	CASSLSGDFYEQYF
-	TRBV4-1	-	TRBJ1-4	TGCGCCAGCAGCCAAGATGAATTAGAACGGGAACTGTTTTTT	CASSQDELERELFF
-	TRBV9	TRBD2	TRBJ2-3	TGTGCCAGCAGCCCAGCCTCTAGCGGGAGCGCAGATACGCAGTATTTT	CASSPASSGSADTQYF
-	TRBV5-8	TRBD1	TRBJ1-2	TGTGCCAGCAGCTTTGGACAGGGCAACTATGGCTACACCTTC	CASSFGQGNYGYTF
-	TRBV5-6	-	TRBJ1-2	TGTGCCAGCAGCTTTAACTCCCATGGGGGGAACTATGGCTACACCTTC	CASSFNSHGGNYGYTF
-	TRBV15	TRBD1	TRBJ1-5	TGTGCCACCAGCATAGAGGGACAGGGAAATCAGCCCCAGCATTTT	CATSIEGQGNQPQHF
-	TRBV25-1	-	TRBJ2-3	TGTGCCAGCAGGATCCCTACCTTATTTAGCACAGATACGCAGTATTTT	CASRIPTLFSTDTQYF
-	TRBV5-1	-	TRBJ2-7	TGCGCCAGCAGCTTTGTAGGTGTCTCCTACGAGCAGTACTTC	CASSFVGVSYEQYF
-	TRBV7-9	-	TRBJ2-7	TGTGCCAGCATCTCATCACAATACGAGCAGTACTTC	CASISSQYEQYF
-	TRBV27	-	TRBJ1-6	TGTGCCAGCAGTTTGAGGGACTATAATTCACCCCTCCACTTT	CASSLRDYNSPLHF
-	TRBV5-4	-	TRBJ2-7	TGTGCCAGCAGCTTGCGGCGGGGCGGAGAAGACGAGCAGTACTTC	CASSLRRGGEDEQYF
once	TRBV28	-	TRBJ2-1	TGTGCCAGCAGTTTACGAGGCGGCCCCTCCTACAATGAGCAGTTCTTC	CASSLRGGPSYNEQFF
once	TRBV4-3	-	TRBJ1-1	TGCGCCAGCAGCCAAGACAGGGGAGCTGAAGCTTTCTTT	CASSQDRGAEAFF
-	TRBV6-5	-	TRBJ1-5	TGTGCCAGCAGCAGGGAAGGGGACCTCAATCAGCCCCAGCATTTT	CASSREGDLNQPQHF
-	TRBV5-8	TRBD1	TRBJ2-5	TGTGCCAGCAGCACCGACAGGGAAGAGACCCAGTACTTC	CASSTDREETQYF
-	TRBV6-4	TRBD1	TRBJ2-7	TGTGCCAGCAGTTCGACAGGGTGGGCCTCCTACGAGCAGTACTTC	CASSSTGWASYEQYF
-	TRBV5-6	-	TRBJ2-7	TGTGCCAGCAGTAGTAGCGACCCATCCTACGAGCAGTACTTC	CASSSSDPSYEQYF
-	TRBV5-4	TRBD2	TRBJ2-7	TGTGCCAGCAGCTTGGGGACTAGCGGGAGCTCCTACGAGCAGTACTTC	CASSLGTSGSSYEQYF
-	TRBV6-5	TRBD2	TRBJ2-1	TGTGCCAGCAGCGCCTCTAGCGGGGGGGCCGATGAGCAGTTCTTC	CASSASSGGADEQFF
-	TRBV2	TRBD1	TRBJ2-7	TGTGCCAGCATCCCGGGACAGGCCATCTCCTACGAGCAGTACTTC	CASIPGQAISYEQYF
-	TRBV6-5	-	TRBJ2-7	TGTGCCAGCAGCCCCGAAGGGGGGACGCCCTACGAGCAGTACTTC	CASSPEGGTPYEQYF
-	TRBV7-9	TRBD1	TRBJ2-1	TGTGCCAGCAGCCCCGGGCCGGGACAGGGCAGGGATGAGCAGTTCTTC	CASSPGPGQGRDEQFF
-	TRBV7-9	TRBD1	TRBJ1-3	TGTGCCAGCAGCGAGATCGGGACAGGGAGGGGAAACACCATATATTTT	CASSEIGTGRGNTIYF
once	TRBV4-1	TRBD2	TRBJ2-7	TGCGCCAGCAGCCAAACTCCAGCGGGAGGGCCAGGGAAGTACGAGCAGTACTTC	CASSQTPAGGPGKYEQYF
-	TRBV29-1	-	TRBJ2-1	TGCAGCACCTTGAAGGGACTCTCCTACAATGAGCAGTTCTTC	CSTLKGLSYNEQFF
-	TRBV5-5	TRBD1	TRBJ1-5	TGTGCCAGCAGCTCCACTGAGGGACAGGTCCCAAATCAGCCCCAGCATTTT	CASSSTEGQVPNQPQHF
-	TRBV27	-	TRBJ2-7	TGTGCCAGCAGTTCCGGGTCGGGTGCCTACGAGCAGTACTTC	CASSSGSGAYEQYF
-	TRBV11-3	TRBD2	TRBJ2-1	TGTGCCAGCAGCGGGCGGGAGGGCTACAATGAGCAGTTCTTC	CASSGREGYNEQFF
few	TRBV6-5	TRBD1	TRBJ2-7	TGTGCCAGCAGTCAGGGGGCCCACGAGCAGTACTTC	CASSQGAHEQYF
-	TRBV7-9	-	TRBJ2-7	TGTGCCAGCAGCCAGGGGTGGGGTGGAGACTACGAGCAGTACTTC	CASSQGWGGDYEQYF
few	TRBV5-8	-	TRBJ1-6	TGTGCCAGCAGCTTGGCGGGGAGAAATTCACCCCTCCACTTT	CASSLAGRNSPLHF
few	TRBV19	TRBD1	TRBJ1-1	TGTGCCAGTAGTATCGGGACAGGGAACACTGAAGCTTTCTTT	CASSIGTGNTEAFF
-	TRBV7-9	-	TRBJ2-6	TGTGCCAGCAGCTTAGCACAGGGATTTGGGGCCAACGTCCTGACTTTC	CASSLAQGFGANVLTF
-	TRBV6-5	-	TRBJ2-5	TGTGCCAGCAGTTACGTCGGGGACCAGTACTTC	CASSYVGDQYF
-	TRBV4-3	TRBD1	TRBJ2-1	TGCGCCAGCAGCCTTTACATCTTCGGGACAGCGGACAATGAGCAGTTCTTC	CASSLYIFGTADNEQFF
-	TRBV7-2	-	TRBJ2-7	TGTGCCAGCAGCTTTCCTGTCGGGGGAAGATACGAGCAGTACTTC	CASSFPVGGRYEQYF
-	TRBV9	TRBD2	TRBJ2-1	TGTGCCAGCAGCGAGGGTAGCGGGAGGGCCGGGGATGAGCAGTTCTTC	CASSEGSGRAGDEQFF
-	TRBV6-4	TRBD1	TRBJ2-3	TGTGCCAGCAGTGACACATACAGGGGAACAGATACGCAGTATTTT	CASSDTYRGTDTQYF
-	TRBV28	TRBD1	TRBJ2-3	TGTGCCAGCAGTACCCCCCGACAGGACAGGTACACAGATACGCAGTATTTT	CASSTPRQDRYTDTQYF
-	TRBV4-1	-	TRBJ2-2	TGCGCCAGCAGCCAAGCGTCTCAGGGGAACACCGGGGAGCTGTTTTTT	CASSQASQGNTGELFF
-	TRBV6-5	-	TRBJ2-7	TGTGCCAGCAGTTACTCGGGCTCCTCCTACGAGCAGTACTTC	CASSYSGSSYEQYF
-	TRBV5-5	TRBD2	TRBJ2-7	TGTGCCAGCAGCCTGGGTCTAGCGGGGGCCTACGAGCAGTACTTC	CASSLGLAGAYEQYF
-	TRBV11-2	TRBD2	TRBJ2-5	TGTGCCAGCAGCCCCCGACTAGCTTTGGTAGAGACCCAGTACTTC	CASSPRLALVETQYF
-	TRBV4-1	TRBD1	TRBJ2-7	TGCGCCAGCAGCCAAGACAGGGGGCCTTTCTACGAGCAGTACTTC	CASSQDRGPFYEQYF
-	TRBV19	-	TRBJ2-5	TGTGCCAGTAGTATAGACGCGGGGACCCAAGAGACCCAGTACTTC	CASSIDAGTQETQYF
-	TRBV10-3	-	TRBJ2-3	TGTGCCATCAGTGAGTCAAGGACTTTGAACACAGATACGCAGTATTTT	CAISESRTLNTDTQYF
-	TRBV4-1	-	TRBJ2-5	TGCGCCAGCAGCCTCGGGACATCCCAGGGTCGGGAGACCCAGTACTTC	CASSLGTSQGRETQYF
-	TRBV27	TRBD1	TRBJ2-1	TGTGCCAGCAGTCTGGACAGGGGCTACAATGAGCAGTTCTTC	CASSLDRGYNEQFF
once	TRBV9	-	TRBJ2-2	TGTGCCAGCAGCCCAGTTTCGGGGACGAACACCGGGGAGCTGTTTTTT	CASSPVSGTNTGELFF